This T cell receptor (beta chain) was captured by sequencing in a study of cytomegalovirus exposure and HLA in healthy donors. Turning to the study itself: An analysis done earlier identified 100 million to 140 million unique TCR beta sequences from about 180 million T cells.

About this clone: The antigen remains unidentified.

This CDR3 is 13 amino acids long. V shed 3 bases and J shed 8 bases, with 11 bases lying between them. CDR1 is KGHSH, CDR2 LQKENI, per germline. PCR primers comprised 60 Vbeta and 13 Jbeta primers. TCRdb's table, derived via immunoSEQ multiplex PCR, lists solely in-frame clones and lacks some. Seen in this sample are fewer than 130,000 clones; the ten most common clones hold 0.59%. Study findings and constraints: Most of the CMV-associated TCR beta chains (in a later analysis) appeared to be HLA-restricted.

Every donor was a healthy person donating bone marrow. The receptor comes from a man aged 45-60 years in good health and CMV-seronegative. The chain combines TRBV18 with TRBJ2-1; no firm D call. Sequenced input: PBMCs. CDR3 nucleotide sequence: TGTGCCAGCTCACCCCCGGGTCGAGATGAGCAGTTCTTC. It translates to CASSPPGRDEQFF.